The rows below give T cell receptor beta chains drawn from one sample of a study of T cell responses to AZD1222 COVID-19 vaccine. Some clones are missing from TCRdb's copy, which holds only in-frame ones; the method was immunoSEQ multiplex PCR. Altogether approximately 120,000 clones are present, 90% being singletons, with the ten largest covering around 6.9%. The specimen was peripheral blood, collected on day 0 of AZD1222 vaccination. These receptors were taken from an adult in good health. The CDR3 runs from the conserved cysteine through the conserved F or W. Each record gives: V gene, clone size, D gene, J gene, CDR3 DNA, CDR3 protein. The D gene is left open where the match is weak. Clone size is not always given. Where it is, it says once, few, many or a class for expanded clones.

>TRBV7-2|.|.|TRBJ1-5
TGTGCCAGCAGCTTAGTGTGGAATCAGCCCCAGCATTTT
CASSLVWNQPQHF
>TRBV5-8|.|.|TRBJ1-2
TGTGCCAGCAGCGTCACAACGATCTATGGCTACACCTTC
CASSVTTIYGYTF
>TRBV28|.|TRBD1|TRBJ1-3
TGTGCCAGCAGTTGGACAGGTCCGGGAAACACCATATATTTT
CASSWTGPGNTIYF
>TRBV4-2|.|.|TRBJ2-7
TGTGCCAGCAGCCAGACCGACGGAATCTACGAGCAGTACTTC
CASSQTDGIYEQYF
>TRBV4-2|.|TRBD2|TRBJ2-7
TGTGCCAGCAGCCAAGATAAACTAGCGGGAACCTACGAGCAGTACTTC
CASSQDKLAGTYEQYF
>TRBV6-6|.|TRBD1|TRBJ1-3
TGTGCCAGCAGTCCCAAGGGACAGATGACGCCTGGAAACACCATATATTTT
CASSPKGQMTPGNTIYF
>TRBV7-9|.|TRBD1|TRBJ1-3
TGTGCCAGCAGCTTATGGGACAGGCCCCGAAACGCCATATATTTT
CASSLWDRPRNAIYF
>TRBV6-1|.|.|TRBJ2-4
TGTGCCAGCAGTGAATCTGGCAGGGGCGAAGGTGGGGCCAAAAACATTCAGTACTTC
CASSESGRGEGGAKNIQYF
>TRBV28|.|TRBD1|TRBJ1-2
TGTGCCAGCAGTCCTGCTGGACAGGGATTACATGGCTACACCTTC
CASSPAGQGLHGYTF
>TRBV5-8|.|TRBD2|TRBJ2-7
TGTGCCAGCAGCTTCGGGAGGGTAGTCTACGAGCAGTACTTC
CASSFGRVVYEQYF
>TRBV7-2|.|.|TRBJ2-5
TGTGCCAGCAGCTTTTACGGGTCAGAAGAGACCCAGTACTTC
CASSFYGSEETQYF
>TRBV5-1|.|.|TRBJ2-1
TGCGCCAGCAGCTCCCTGGGAGGGGGGGATGAGCAGTTCTTC
CASSSLGGGDEQFF
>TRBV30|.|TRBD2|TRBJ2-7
TGTGCCTGGAGGGTAGCGGGAGCCTACGAGCAGTACTTC
CAWRVAGAYEQYF
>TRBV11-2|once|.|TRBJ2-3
TGTGCCAGCAGCGGGCGGGCCGGGGCCACAGATACGCAGTATTTT
CASSGRAGATDTQYF
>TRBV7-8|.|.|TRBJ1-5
TGTGCCAGCAGCTTAGGATCAGATTTTGGTCAGCCCCAGCATTTT
CASSLGSDFGQPQHF
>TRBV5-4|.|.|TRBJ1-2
TGTGCCAGCAGCACCCAGGGATCACTCTTCAATGGCTACACCTTC
CASSTQGSLFNGYTF
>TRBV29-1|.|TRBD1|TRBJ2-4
TGCAGCGTCACCGGGACAGGGGGCTCGAAGGGCATTCAGTACTTC
CSVTGTGGSKGIQYF
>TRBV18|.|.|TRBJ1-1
TGTGCCAGCTCGCCGCTCGACGGGAACACTGAAGCTTTCTTT
CASSPLDGNTEAFF
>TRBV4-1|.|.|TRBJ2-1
TGCGCCAGCAGCCAAGTCGGGCTGGATGAGCAGTTCTTC
CASSQVGLDEQFF
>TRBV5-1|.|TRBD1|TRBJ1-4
TGCGCCAGCAGGGGACAGATAGCAACTAATGAAAAACTGTTTTTT
CASRGQIATNEKLFF
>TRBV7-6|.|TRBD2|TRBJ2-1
TGTGCCAGCAGCTTAGGGGCTAGCGGGAGGAGCGATGAGCAGTTCTTC
CASSLGASGRSDEQFF
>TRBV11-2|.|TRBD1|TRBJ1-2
TGTGCCAGCAGCCCCCGACAGGGTGGCTATGGCTACACCTTC
CASSPRQGGYGYTF
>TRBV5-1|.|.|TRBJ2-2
TGCGCCAGCAGCCCCACGTTGTCGGGAAATACCGGGGAGCTGTTTTTT
CASSPTLSGNTGELFF
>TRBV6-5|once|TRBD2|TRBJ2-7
TGTGCCAGCAGTTACTGGCGGGGGAGTTTGTACGAGCAGTACTTC
CASSYWRGSLYEQYF
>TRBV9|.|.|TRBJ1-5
TGTGCCAGCAGCGTAGACAGTCAGCCCCAGCATTTT
CASSVDSQPQHF
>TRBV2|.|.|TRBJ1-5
TGTGCCAGCAGTGCCTCCCCGGGGCAGCCCCAGCATTTT
CASSASPGQPQHF
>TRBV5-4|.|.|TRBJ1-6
TGTGCCAGCAGCTCCGGGACCACTGGATCACCCCTCCACTTT
CASSSGTTGSPLHF
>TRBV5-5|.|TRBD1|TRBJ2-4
TGTGCCAGCAGCCTCGACAGGGGGAACAAAAACATTCAGTACTTC
CASSLDRGNKNIQYF
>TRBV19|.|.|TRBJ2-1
TGTGCCAGTAAGGCCGGAGGCTCCTACAATGAGCAGTTCTTC
CASKAGGSYNEQFF
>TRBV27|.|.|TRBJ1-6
TGTGCCAGCAGTCCAGCCGACAGGTGGAATTCACCCCTCCACTTT
CASSPADRWNSPLHF
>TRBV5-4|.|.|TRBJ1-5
TGTGCCAGCAGCTTGGACAGTCAGCCCCAGCATTTT
CASSLDSQPQHF
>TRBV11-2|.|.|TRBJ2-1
TGTGCCAGCAGCTCGGGGCGCGGGACCTTCAATGAGCAGTTCTTC
CASSSGRGTFNEQFF
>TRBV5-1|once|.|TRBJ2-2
TGCGCCAGCAGTGGGGGGAGCACCGGGGAGCTGTTTTTT
CASSGGSTGELFF